Below are 5 T cell receptor beta chains sequenced from a single sample in a study of blood T cell repertoires in COVID-19. Sequencing was performed with immunoSEQ multiplex PCR; in TCRdb, only in-frame clones are kept and a portion is missing. This table has about 64,000 clones, roughly two thirds appearing once. The sample consisted of PBMCs or T cells enriched from blood (not recorded which). These receptors all stem from a woman aged 55-69 years who had been exposed to COVID-19.

This chain links TRBV6-5 with TRBJ2-2, with 8 nucleotides matching TRBD1. The CDR3 sequence is 15 residues long. Looked up from germline, CDR1 is MNHEY and CDR2 is SVGAGI. The V gene end was trimmed by 5 bases and the J gene end by 7 bases; junction bases not matched to a gene: 9. The CDR3 loop reads CASSTLDRVGGELFF. CDR3 nucleotides: TGTGCCAGCAGTACCCTGGACAGGGTGGGCGGGGAGCTGTTTTTT.

The CDR3 sequence: CASSQGTGGEKLFF. CDR3 nucleotide sequence: TGTGCCAGCAGCCAAGGGACAGGTGGAGAAAAACTGTTTTTT. The gene calls are TRBV14 and TRBJ1-4; 7 nucleotides agree with TRBD1. Per the germline V gene, CDR1 is SGHDN and CDR2 is FVKESK. V was clipped by 1 base and J by 8 bases; unmatched bases: 4. The CDR3 runs 14 residues.

The chain uses TRBV28 and TRBJ1-5; 7 bases match TRBD1. The J segment lost 6 bases and the V segment lost 2 bases, leaving 1 base of the junction unmatched. Germline CDR1 reads MDHEN; CDR2 reads SYDVKM. The CDR3 runs to 13 residues. CDR3 sequence reads: CASSLQGGQPQHF. The CDR3 DNA follows: TGTGCCAGCAGTTTACAGGGGGGTCAGCCCCAGCATTTT.

The rearrangement uses TRBV19 and TRBJ2-6, with D perhaps matching TRBD2 (5 bases). Germline V gene sequence: CDR1 LNHDA, CDR2 SQIVND (reference sequence). Trimming stripped 4 bases from V and 2 bases from J, with 9 bases between. CDR3 length: 15 residues. The chain's CDR3 is CASSRYGAGANVLTF. CDR3 nucleotides: TGTGCCAGTAGTAGGTACGGGGCTGGGGCCAACGTCCTGACTTTC.

The chain carries TRBV14 and TRBJ1-3, with 7 bases identical to TRBD1. This CDR3 contains 14 residues. Germline loops: CDR1 SGHDN, CDR2 FVKESK. J was trimmed by 2 bases and V by 4 bases; bases with no gene match: 2. The CDR3 sequence: CASSRDSTGNTIYF. The CDR3 bases are TGTGCCAGCAGCCGGGACAGTACTGGAAACACCATATATTTT.